This T cell receptor beta chain was identified during a study of blood T cell repertoires in COVID-19. Whole-study context: The study drew acute and convalescent COVID-19 samples from the United States, Italy and Spain. The analysed material was cDNA or gDNA that came from T cells, B-cell-depleted T cells, or PBMCs.

How the authors handled the data: Amplification of reference gene primers provided the estimated nucleated cell counts. The method was immunoSEQ multiplex PCR; TCRdb's version includes in-frame clones alone and lacks a portion of them. V and J calls and clone size are copied from that table; D and trimming were computed from the DNA. The sample records under 200,000 clones, around 86% being singletons. The CDR3 is made up of 13 amino acids. V lost 0 bases and J 8 bases, leaving 7 bases between the germline ends. Germline V gene data show CDR1 as MNHEY and CDR2 as SVGEGT. The TCR comes from a man between 65 and 85 years old with acute or convalescent COVID-19. Sequenced: peripheral blood. The chain has TRBV6-2 or TRBV6-3 and TRBJ2-2; D is possibly TRBD2 (6 bases). The CDR3 is CASSYSSGGELFF. As DNA, the CDR3 is TGTGCCAGCAGTTACTCGAGCGGGGGGGAGCTGTTTTTT.